This TCR beta chain came from a study of post-analysis software for immune sequencing data. Regarding this clonotype: What it binds is not known.

Germline loops: CDR1 SEHNR, CDR2 FQNEAQ (reference sequence). This CDR3 is 13 amino acids long. Presence of unique molecular identifiers characterized the TCR beta cDNA libraries. cDNA molecules numbering some 500,000 came from about 0.94 to 9.7 million T cells. TCRdb reprocessed the PCR reads via MiXCR and lists one record per CDR3 protein. The sample contains under 900,000 distinct CDR3 sequences, approximately 57% of which appear only once. Overall study findings and caveats: About 5 TRBV segments were significantly more frequent in patients than in controls. TRBV5-6, TRBV5-1 and TRBV20-1 were among these segments. Strong co-clustering by F measure was evident for samples that had been prepared in the same batch. Controls had significantly higher normalized Chao1 diversity than multiple sclerosis patients.

This clonotype was obtained from a girl aged 10-17 years with multiple sclerosis. The chain has TRBV7-9 and TRBJ2-4, with unresolved D. The J call is doubtful: the DNA matches TRBJ2-5 better. The sample was blood. CDR3 bases: TGTGCCAGCAGCGCCGTGAGTAGGGAGACCCAGTACTTC. It is translated as CASSAVSRETQYF.